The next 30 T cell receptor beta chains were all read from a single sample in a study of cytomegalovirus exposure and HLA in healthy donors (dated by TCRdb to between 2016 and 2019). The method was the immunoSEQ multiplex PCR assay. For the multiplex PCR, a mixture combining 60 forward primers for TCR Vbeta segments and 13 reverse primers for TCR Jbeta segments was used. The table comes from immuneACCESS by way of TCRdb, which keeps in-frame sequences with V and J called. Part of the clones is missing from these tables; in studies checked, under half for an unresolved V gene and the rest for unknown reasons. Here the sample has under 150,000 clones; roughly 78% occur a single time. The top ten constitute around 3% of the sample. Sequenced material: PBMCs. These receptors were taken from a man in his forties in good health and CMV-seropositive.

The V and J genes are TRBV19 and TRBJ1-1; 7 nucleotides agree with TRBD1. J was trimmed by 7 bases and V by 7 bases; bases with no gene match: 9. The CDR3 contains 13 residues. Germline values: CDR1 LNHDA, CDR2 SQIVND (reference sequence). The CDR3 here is CASMETGKVEAFF. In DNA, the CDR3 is TGTGCCAGTATGGAGACAGGGAAAGTTGAAGCTTTCTTT.

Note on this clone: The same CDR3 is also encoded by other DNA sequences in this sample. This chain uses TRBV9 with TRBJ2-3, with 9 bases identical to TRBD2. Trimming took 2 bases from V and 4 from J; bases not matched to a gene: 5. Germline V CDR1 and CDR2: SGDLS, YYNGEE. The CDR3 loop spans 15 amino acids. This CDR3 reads CASSVRAGGPDTQYF. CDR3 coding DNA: TGTGCCAGCAGCGTGAGAGCGGGAGGTCCAGATACGCAGTATTTT.

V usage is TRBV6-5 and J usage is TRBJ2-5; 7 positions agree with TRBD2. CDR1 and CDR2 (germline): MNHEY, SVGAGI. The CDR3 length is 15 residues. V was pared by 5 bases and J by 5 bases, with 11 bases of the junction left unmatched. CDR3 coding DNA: TGTGCCAGCAGTCTCCAGGGAGGGGCCGGGGAGACCCAGTACTTC. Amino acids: CASSLQGGAGETQYF.

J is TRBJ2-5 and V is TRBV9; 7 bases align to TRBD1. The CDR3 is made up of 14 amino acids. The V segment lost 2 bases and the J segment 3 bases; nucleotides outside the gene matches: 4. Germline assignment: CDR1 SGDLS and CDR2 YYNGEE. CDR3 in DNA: TGTGCCAGCAGCGTGACAGGGTTTGAAGAGACCCAGTACTTC. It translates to CASSVTGFEETQYF.

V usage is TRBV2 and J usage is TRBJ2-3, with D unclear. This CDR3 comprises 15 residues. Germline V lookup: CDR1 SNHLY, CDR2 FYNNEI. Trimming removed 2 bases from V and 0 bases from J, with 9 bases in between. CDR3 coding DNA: TGTGCCAGCAGTGAACTCGGTCGGAGCACAGATACGCAGTATTTT. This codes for CASSELGRSTDTQYF.

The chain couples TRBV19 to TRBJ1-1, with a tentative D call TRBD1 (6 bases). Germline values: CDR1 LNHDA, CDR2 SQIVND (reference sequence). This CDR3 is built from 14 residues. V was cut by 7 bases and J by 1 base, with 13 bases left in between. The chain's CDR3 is CASTVDRQNTEAFF. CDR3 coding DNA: TGTGCCAGTACCGTCGACAGGCAGAACACTGAAGCTTTCTTT.

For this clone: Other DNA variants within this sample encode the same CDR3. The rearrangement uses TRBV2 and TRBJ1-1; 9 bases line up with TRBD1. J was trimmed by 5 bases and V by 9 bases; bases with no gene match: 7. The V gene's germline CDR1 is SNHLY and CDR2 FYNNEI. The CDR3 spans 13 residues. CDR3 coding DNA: TGTGCCAGTTCCGGACAGGGGAATACTGAAGCTTTCTTT. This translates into CASSGQGNTEAFF.

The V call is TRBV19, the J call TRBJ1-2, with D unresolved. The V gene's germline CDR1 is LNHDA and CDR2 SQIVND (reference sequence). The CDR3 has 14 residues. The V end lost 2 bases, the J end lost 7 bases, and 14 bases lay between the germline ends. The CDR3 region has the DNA TGTGCCAGTAGTATACAATACTCGCCTATTGGCTACACCTTC. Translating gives CASSIQYSPIGYTF.

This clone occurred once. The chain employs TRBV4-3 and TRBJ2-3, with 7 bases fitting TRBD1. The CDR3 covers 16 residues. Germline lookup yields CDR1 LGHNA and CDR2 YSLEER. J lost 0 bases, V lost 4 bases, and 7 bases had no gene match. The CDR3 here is CASSPSGQISTDTQYF. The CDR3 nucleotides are TGCGCCAGCAGCCCTTCGGGACAGATTAGCACAGATACGCAGTATTTT.

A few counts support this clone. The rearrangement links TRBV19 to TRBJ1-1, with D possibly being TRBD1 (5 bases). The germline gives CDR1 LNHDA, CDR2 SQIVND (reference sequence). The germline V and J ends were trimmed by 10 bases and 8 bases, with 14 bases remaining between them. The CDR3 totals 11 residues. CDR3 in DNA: TGTGCCACACCCGTGGGGGGGGAAGCTTTCTTT. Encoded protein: CATPVGGEAFF.

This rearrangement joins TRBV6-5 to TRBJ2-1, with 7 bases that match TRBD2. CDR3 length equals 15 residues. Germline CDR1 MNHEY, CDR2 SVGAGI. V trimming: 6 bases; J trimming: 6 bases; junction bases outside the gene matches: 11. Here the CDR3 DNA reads TGTGCCAGCAGCCGGTCTAGCGGAGGGGCCAATGAGCAGTTCTTC. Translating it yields CASSRSSGGANEQFF.

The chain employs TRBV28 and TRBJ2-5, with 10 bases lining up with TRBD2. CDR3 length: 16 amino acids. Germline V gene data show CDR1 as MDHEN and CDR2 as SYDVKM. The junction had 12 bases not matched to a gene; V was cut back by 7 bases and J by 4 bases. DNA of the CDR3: TGTGCCAGCATCCCCCCGGGGCTAGCGGGAGCAGAGACCCAGTACTTC. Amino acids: CASIPPGLAGAETQYF.

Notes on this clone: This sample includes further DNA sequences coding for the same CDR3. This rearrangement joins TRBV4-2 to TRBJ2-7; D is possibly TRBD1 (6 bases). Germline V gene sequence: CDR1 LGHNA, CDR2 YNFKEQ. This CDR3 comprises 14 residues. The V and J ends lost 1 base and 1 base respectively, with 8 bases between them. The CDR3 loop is CASSQGQGSYEQYF. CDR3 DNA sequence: TGTGCCAGCAGCCAAGGGCAGGGGTCCTACGAGCAGTACTTC.

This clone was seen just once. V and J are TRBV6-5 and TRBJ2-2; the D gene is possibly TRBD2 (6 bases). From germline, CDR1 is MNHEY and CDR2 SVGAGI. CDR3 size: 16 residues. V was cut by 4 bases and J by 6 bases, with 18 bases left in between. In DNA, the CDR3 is TGTGCCAGCAGTTCCGAGGGACTCCCATGGGCCGGGGAGCTGTTTTTT. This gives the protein CASSSEGLPWAGELFF.

The CDR3 bases are TGCGCCAGCAGCTTGGCCGAGGTGGCTGAAGCTTTCTTT. Its protein is CASSLAEVAEAFF. V and J are TRBV5-1 and TRBJ1-1; D remains ambiguous. V was shortened by 0 bases and J by 6 bases, with 9 bases between the two germline ends. The germline V gene has CDR1 SGHRS and CDR2 YFSETQ. CDR3 size: 13 residues.

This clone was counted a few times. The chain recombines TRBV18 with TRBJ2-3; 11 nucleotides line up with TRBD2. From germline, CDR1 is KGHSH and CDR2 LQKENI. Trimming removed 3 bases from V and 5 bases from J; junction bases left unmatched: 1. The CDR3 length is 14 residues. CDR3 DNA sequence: TGTGCCAGCTCACCGGGGACTAGCGGAGATACGCAGTATTTT. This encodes CASSPGTSGDTQYF.

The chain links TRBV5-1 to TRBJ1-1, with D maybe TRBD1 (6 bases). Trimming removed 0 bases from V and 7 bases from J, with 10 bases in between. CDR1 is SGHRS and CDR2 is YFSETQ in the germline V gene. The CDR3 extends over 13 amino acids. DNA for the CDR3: TGCGCCAGCAGCTTGGGGGGCAGGGGTGAAGCTTTCTTT. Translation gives CASSLGGRGEAFF. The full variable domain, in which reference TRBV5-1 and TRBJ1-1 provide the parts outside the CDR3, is KAGVTQTPRYLIKTRGQQVTLSCSPISGHRSVSWYQQTPGQGLQFLFEYFSETQRNKGNFPGRFSGRQFSNSRSEMNVSTLELGDSALYLCASSLGGRGEAFFGQGTRLTVV.

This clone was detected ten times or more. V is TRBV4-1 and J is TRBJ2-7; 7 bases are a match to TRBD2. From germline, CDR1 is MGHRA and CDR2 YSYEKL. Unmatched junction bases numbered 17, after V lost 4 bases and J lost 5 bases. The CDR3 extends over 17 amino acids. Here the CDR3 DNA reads TGCGCCAGCAGCCCAAGACCCAGCCTGGCGGGAGCAGACGAGCAGTACTTC. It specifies CASSPRPSLAGADEQYF.

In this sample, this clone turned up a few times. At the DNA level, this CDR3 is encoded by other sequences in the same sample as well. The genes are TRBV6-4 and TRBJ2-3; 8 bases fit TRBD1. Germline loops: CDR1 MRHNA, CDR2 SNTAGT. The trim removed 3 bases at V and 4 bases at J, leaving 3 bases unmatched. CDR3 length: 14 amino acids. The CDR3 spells CASSETGEADTQYF. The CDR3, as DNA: TGTGCCAGCAGTGAGACAGGGGAAGCAGATACGCAGTATTTT.

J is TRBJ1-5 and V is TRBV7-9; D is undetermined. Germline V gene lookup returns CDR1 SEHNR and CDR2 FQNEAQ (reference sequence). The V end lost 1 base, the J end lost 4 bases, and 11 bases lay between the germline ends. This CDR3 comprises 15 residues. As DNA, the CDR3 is TGTGCCAGCAGCTTAGGTTTCTCAGAAAATCAGCCCCAGCATTTT. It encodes CASSLGFSENQPQHF.

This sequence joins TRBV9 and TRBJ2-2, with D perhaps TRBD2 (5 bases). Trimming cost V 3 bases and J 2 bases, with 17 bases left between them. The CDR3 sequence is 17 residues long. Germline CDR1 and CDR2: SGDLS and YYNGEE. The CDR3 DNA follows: TGTGCCAGCAGCGCACTAAGCGGCCTGGCCAACACCGGGGAGCTGTTTTTT. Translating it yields CASSALSGLANTGELFF.

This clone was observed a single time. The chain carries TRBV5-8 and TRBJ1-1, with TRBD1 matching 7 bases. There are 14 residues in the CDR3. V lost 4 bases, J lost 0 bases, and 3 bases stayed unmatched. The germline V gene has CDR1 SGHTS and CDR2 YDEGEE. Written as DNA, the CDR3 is TGTGCCAGCAGCAGGGGACAGATGAACACTGAAGCTTTCTTT. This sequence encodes CASSRGQMNTEAFF.

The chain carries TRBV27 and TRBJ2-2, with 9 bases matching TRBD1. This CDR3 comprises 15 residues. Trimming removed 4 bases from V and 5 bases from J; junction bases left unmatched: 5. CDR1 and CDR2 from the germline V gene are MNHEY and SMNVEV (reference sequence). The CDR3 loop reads CASSSGTGKTGELFF. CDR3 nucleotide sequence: TGTGCCAGCAGTTCCGGGACAGGGAAGACCGGGGAGCTGTTTTTT.

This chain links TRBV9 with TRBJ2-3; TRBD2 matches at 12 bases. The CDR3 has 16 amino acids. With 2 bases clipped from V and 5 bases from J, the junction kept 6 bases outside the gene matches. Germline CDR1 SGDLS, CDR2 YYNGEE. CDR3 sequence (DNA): TGTGCCAGCAGCGTCCGCTCTAGCGGGAGGGTAGATACGCAGTATTTT. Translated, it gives CASSVRSSGRVDTQYF.

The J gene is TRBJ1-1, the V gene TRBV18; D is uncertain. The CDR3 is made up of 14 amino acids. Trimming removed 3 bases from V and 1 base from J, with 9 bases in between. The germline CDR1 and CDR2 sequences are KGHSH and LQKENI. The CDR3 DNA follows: TGTGCCAGCTCACCGGTAACAGCGAACACTGAAGCTTTCTTT. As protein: CASSPVTANTEAFF.

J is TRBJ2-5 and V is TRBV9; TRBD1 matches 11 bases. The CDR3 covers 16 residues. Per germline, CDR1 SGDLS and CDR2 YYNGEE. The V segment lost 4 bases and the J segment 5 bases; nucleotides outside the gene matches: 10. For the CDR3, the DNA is TGTGCCAGCAGCCAAGGACAGGGGGCGCATGAGGAGACCCAGTACTTC. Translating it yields CASSQGQGAHEETQYF.

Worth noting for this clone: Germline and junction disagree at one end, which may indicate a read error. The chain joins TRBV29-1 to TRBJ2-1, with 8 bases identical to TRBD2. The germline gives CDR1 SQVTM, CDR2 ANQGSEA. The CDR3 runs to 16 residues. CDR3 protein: CSVEGSGRAGLNGQFF. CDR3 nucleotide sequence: TGCAGCGTTGAAGGAAGCGGGAGAGCCGGGTTGAATGGGCAGTTCTTC.

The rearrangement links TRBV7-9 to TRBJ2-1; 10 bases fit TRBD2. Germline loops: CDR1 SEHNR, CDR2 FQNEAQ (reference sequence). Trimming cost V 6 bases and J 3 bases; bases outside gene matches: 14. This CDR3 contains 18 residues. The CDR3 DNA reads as TGTGCCAGCAGTCACCCTGAGGGGACTAGCGAAAACTACAATGAGCAGTTCTTC. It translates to CASSHPEGTSENYNEQFF. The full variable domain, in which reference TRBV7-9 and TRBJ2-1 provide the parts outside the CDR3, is DTGVSQNPRHKITKRGQNVTFRCDPISEHNRLYWYRQTLGQGPEFLTYFQNEAQLEKSRLLSDRFSAERPKGSFSTLEIQRTEQGDSAMYLCASSHPEGTSENYNEQFFGPGTRLTVL.

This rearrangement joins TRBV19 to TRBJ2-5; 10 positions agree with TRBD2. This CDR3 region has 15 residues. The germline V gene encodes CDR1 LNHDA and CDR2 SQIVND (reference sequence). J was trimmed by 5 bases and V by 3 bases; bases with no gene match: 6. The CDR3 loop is CASSIRAGGVETQYF. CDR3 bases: TGTGCCAGTAGTATCCGAGCGGGAGGGGTGGAGACCCAGTACTTC.

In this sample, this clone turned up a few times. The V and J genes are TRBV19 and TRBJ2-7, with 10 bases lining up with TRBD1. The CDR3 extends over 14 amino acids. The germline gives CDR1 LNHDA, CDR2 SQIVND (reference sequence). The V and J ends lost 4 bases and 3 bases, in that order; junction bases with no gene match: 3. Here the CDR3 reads CASSTGQGGYEQYF. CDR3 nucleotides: TGTGCCAGTAGTACCGGACAGGGGGGCTACGAGCAGTACTTC.